The 27 T cell receptor beta chains reported below all come from one sample, sequenced in a study of breast tumors, draining lymph nodes, adjacent tissues. TCRdb ran MiXCR on the multiplex PCR reads and lists one entry per CDR3 protein. This table holds over 250,000 distinct CDR3 sequences, roughly 31% found once. The lymph nodes were axillary draining lymph nodes from breast cancer patients. Material for sequencing was axillary lymph node tissue. All receptors come from a female donor with breast cancer. Some clones in this sample may be carry-over from other donors' samples.

This clonotype was observed many times. The genes are TRBV6-5 and TRBJ1-2, with a possible D match to TRBD1 (6 bases). CDR3 length: 13 amino acids. V was cut by 4 bases and J by 8 bases, with 14 bases left in between. Germline values: CDR1 MNHEY, CDR2 SVGAGI. CDR3 sequence: CASSFPGERGYTF. DNA for the CDR3: TGTGCCAGCAGTTTTCCAGGGGAAAGGGGCTACACCTTC.

This clonotype was detected only a few times. Germline and junction disagree at one end, which may indicate a read error. The chain couples TRBV9 to TRBJ2-1, with 11 bases matching TRBD2. CDR1 SGDLS and CDR2 YYNGEE come from the germline V gene. The CDR3 loop spans 14 amino acids. The CDR3 spells CASSPGTSGNEQSF. The CDR3 DNA is TGTGCCAGCAGCCCCGGGACTAGCGGTAATGAGCAGTCCTTC.

This clonotype showed up many times. The chain carries TRBV20-1 and TRBJ1-6; 7 bases align to TRBD1. The CDR3 is made up of 15 amino acids. CDR1 is DFQATT and CDR2 is SNEGSKA in the germline V gene (reference sequence). The J segment lost 8 bases and the V segment lost 6 bases, leaving 13 bases of the junction unmatched. CDR3 sequence: CSAVARGRRYSPLHF. In nucleotides, the CDR3 is TGCAGTGCCGTTGCTAGGGGGCGCCGGTATTCACCCCTCCACTTT.

This clonotype was seen once. V is TRBV11-3 and J is TRBJ1-1; perhaps TRBD1 as D (6 bases). The CDR3 is made up of 14 amino acids. The germline V gene has CDR1 SGHNT and CDR2 YENEEA. The V end lost 3 bases, the J end lost 4 bases, and 12 bases lay between the germline ends. The CDR3 DNA reads as TGTGCCAGCAGCTTTGGGGGGGGGCCCACTGAAGCTTTCTTT. Amino acid sequence: CASSFGGGPTEAFF. The variable domain in full, with the rest retrieved from reference TRBV11-3 and TRBJ1-1, is EAGVVQSPRYKIIEKKQPVAFWCNPISGHNTLYWYLQNLGQGPELLIRYENEEAVDDSQLPKDRFSAERLKGVDSTLKIQPAELGDSAVYLCASSFGGGPTEAFFGQGTRLTVV.

The sample holds many counts of this clonotype. This chain connects TRBV29-1 to TRBJ2-7; TRBD2 matches at 10 bases. This CDR3 is 17 amino acids long. Germline trimming cut 6 bases from V and 0 bases from J; bases unmatched to any gene: 14. CDR1 SQVTM and CDR2 ANQGSEA come from the germline V gene. The CDR3 sequence: CSVSRLAGLARSYEQYF. The CDR3 nucleotides read TGCAGCGTATCCCGACTAGCGGGTCTAGCTCGCTCCTACGAGCAGTACTTC.

This clonotype was recorded many times. The chain employs TRBV10-1 and TRBJ2-1, with 8 bases fitting TRBD1. The CDR3 loop spans 12 amino acids. With V trimmed by 5 bases and J by 10 bases, 4 bases remained unmatched. Germline CDR1 reads WNHNN; CDR2 reads SYGVQD (reference sequence). The CDR3 is CASSQDRDEQFF. The CDR3, as DNA: TGCGCCAGCAGTCAGGACAGGGACGAGCAGTTCTTC.

This clonotype occurred many times. The gene calls are TRBV19 and TRBJ2-2; 7 nucleotides agree with TRBD2. V was clipped by 3 bases and J by 6 bases; unmatched bases: 4. Germline V gene lookup returns CDR1 LNHDA and CDR2 SQIVND (reference sequence). There are 14 residues in the CDR3. CDR3 coding DNA: TGTGCCAGTAGTATGGGGGAGGGCCCCGGGGAGCTGTTTTTT. Translation gives CASSMGEGPGELFF.

This clonotype showed up many times. The chain carries TRBV3-1 and TRBJ1-5; D uncertain. Germline loops: CDR1 LGHDT, CDR2 YNNKEL (reference sequence). V lost 0 bases and J lost 6, with 9 bases in between. CDR3 size: 14 residues. The CDR3 sequence: CASSQDARTQPQHF. For the CDR3, the DNA is TGTGCCAGCAGCCAAGATGCGAGGACTCAGCCCCAGCATTTT. The variable domain in full, with the rest retrieved from reference TRBV3-1 and TRBJ1-5, is DTAVSQTPKYLVTQMGNDKSIKCEQNLGHDTMYWYKQDSKKFLKIMFSYNNKELIINETVPNRFSPKSPDKAHLNLHINSLELGDSAVYFCASSQDARTQPQHFGDGTRLSIL.

This clonotype was counted at least ten times. This rearrangement joins TRBV5-1 to TRBJ2-7; TRBD1 agrees at 8 bases. Germline trimming cut 0 bases from V and 5 bases from J; bases unmatched to any gene: 4. The CDR3 runs to 14 residues. CDR1 and CDR2 from the germline V gene are SGHRS and YFSETQ. The DNA of the CDR3 is TGCGCCAGCAGCTTGGGGACAGGGCCGAACGAGCAGTACTTC. This gives the protein CASSLGTGPNEQYF.

The chain has TRBV6-2 or TRBV6-3 and TRBJ2-5, with a possible D match to TRBD2 (6 bases). The CDR3 length is 14 residues. Germline lookup yields CDR1 MNHEY and CDR2 SVGEGT. Trimming cost V 5 bases and J 1 base, with 11 bases left between them. The DNA of the CDR3 is TGTGCCAGCAGTCCCAGCGGGCTCCAAGAGACCCAGTACTTC. Translation gives CASSPSGLQETQYF.

This clonotype was seen ten or more times. The chain carries TRBV10-3 and TRBJ2-7, with D hard to call. The CDR3 contains 12 residues. The germline CDR1 and CDR2 sequences are ENHRY and SYGVKD. Trimming took 0 bases from V and 2 from J, leaving 2 bases between them. CDR3 amino acids: CAISESPYEQYF. The CDR3 DNA is TGTGCCATCAGTGAGTCCCCCTACGAGCAGTACTTC.

The chain carries TRBV20-1 and TRBJ2-5; 13 nucleotides agree with TRBD2. This CDR3 has 15 amino acids. V shed 6 bases, J shed 4 bases, and the junction held 8 bases outside the gene matches. Germline V gene lookup returns CDR1 DFQATT and CDR2 SNEGSKA (reference sequence). The CDR3 DNA reads TGCAGTGCCCTCGGACTAGCGGGAGACCGAGAGACCCAGTACTTC. Translating it yields CSALGLAGDRETQYF.

In this sample, this clonotype turned up many times. This rearrangement joins TRBV5-1 to TRBJ1-6; 7 bases are a match to TRBD1. The CDR3 contains 18 residues. V lost 4 bases to trimming and J lost 5 bases; unmatched junction nucleotides: 15. Germline CDR1 SGHRS, CDR2 YFSETQ. The CDR3 sequence is CASSQGQTVSRNNSPLHF. The CDR3 DNA reads as TGCGCCAGCAGCCAGGGACAGACCGTCTCCAGAAATAATTCACCCCTCCACTTT.

The table lists this clonotype with a few counts. The chain links TRBV18 to TRBJ2-1; D could derive from TRBD1 or TRBD2 (5 bases each). Trimming shortened V by 3 bases and J by 2 bases, and 23 bases separated the two germline ends. In germline, CDR1 is KGHSH, CDR2 LQKENI. The CDR3 extends over 19 amino acids. This CDR3 reads CASSPLRDPVLPPYNEQFF. The CDR3, as DNA: TGTGCCAGCTCACCGCTCCGGGACCCCGTCCTACCCCCCTACAATGAGCAGTTCTTC.

A few counts support this clonotype. The V and J genes are TRBV6-5 and TRBJ2-3; 8 positions agree with TRBD1. The trim removed 2 bases at V and 6 bases at J, leaving 7 bases unmatched. The CDR3 is made up of 15 amino acids. The germline gives CDR1 MNHEY, CDR2 SVGAGI. CDR3 in amino acids: CASSYQGARSDTQYF. CDR3 nucleotide sequence: TGTGCCAGCAGTTACCAGGGGGCGCGGAGTGATACGCAGTATTTT.

The chain uses TRBV11-2 and TRBJ2-7, with D tentatively TRBD2 (6 bases). Germline V lookup: CDR1 SGHAT, CDR2 FQNNGV. The CDR3 is made up of 15 amino acids. V lost 1 base, J lost 3 bases, and 13 bases lay in between. CDR3 loop: CASSLGAGTCYEQYF. The CDR3 coding sequence is TGTGCCAGCAGCTTAGGGGCGGGGACCTGCTACGAGCAGTACTTC. Complete variable domain (other parts from reference TRBV11-2 and TRBJ2-7): EAGVAQSPRYKIIEKRQSVAFWCNPISGHATLYWYQQILGQGPKLLIQFQNNGVVDDSQLPKDRFSAERLKGVDSTLKIQPAKLEDSAVYLCASSLGAGTCYEQYFGPGTRLTVT.

As concerns this clonotype: Just one base apart from a much larger clone, this may be a read error. V is TRBV4-1 and J is TRBJ1-2, with D possibly matching TRBD1 (5 bases). Germline V lookup: CDR1 MGHRA, CDR2 YSYEKL. The CDR3 spans 17 residues. CDR3 DNA sequence: TGCGCCAGCAGCCAAGACAGGGCCGGCCAAAGGTACGCTGGCAACACCTTC. This gives the protein CASSQDRAGQRYAGNTF.

In its sample, this clonotype was seen many times. The rearrangement links TRBV30 to TRBJ1-4; unclear D gene. Trimming stripped 2 bases from V and 5 bases from J, with 3 bases between. Germline V gene data show CDR1 as GTSNPN and CDR2 as SVGIG (reference sequence). This CDR3 has 11 residues. CDR3 residues: CAWSKNEKLFF. The DNA for the CDR3 is TGTGCCTGGAGTAAAAATGAAAAACTGTTTTTT.

V gene TRBV7-9 combines with J gene TRBJ2-7; 7 nucleotides align to TRBD2. The CDR3 has 16 amino acids. V was pared by 5 bases and J by 5 bases, with 15 bases of the junction left unmatched. Germline CDR1 is SEHNR and CDR2 is FQNEAQ (reference sequence). CDR3 nucleotide sequence: TGTGCCAGCAGCAATGGGGGACTCGGGAGGTCCCACGAGCAGTACTTC. It yields the protein CASSNGGLGRSHEQYF.

As concerns this clonotype: A much more abundant neighbour one base away suggests this may be a read error. This sequence joins TRBV11-1 and TRBJ2-1, with D perhaps assigned TRBD1 or TRBD2 (5 bases each). This CDR3 has 13 residues. V was clipped by 8 bases and J by 3 bases, with 11 bases between them. Germline V CDR1 and CDR2: SGHAT, FQDESV (reference sequence). CDR3 protein: CASEGRVYNEQFF. The CDR3 bases are TGTGCCAGCGAGGGCAGGGTCTACAATGAGCAGTTCTTC.

This clonotype was counted ten times or more. V usage is TRBV11-3 and J usage is TRBJ2-5, with 9 bases matching TRBD1. CDR3 length: 15 amino acids. With 5 bases clipped from V and 3 bases from J, the junction kept 7 bases outside the gene matches. Germline CDR1 SGHNT, CDR2 YENEEA. The CDR3 spells CASSKRTGGEETQYF. CDR3 nucleotides: TGTGCCAGCAGCAAACGTACAGGGGGCGAAGAGACCCAGTACTTC. The variable domain in full, with the rest retrieved from reference TRBV11-3 and TRBJ2-5, is EAGVVQSPRYKIIEKKQPVAFWCNPISGHNTLYWYLQNLGQGPELLIRYENEEAVDDSQLPKDRFSAERLKGVDSTLKIQPAELGDSAVYLCASSKRTGGEETQYFGPGTRLLVL.

The table lists this clonotype with many counts. The rearrangement links TRBV6-5 to TRBJ1-3; D not certain. The CDR3 is made up of 17 amino acids. V was pared by 0 bases and J by 0 bases, with 12 bases between. Germline V gene sequence: CDR1 MNHEY, CDR2 SVGAGI. The chain's CDR3 is CASSYSPGGVSGNTIYF. Written as DNA, the CDR3 is TGTGCCAGCAGTTACTCCCCCGGCGGAGTCTCTGGAAACACCATATATTTT.

This clonotype has at least ten counts. The V call is TRBV12-3 or TRBV12-4, the J call TRBJ1-2; D unresolved. The V gene lost 0 bases and the J gene lost 3 bases, with 14 bases spanning the gap. The CDR3 runs 16 residues. The CDR3 here is CASSLARLGFDYGYTF. The CDR3 DNA follows: TGTGCCAGCAGTTTAGCGCGTTTAGGGTTCGACTATGGCTACACCTTC.

This clonotype appeared many times. The chain has TRBV14 and TRBJ1-3; D is unclear. V was trimmed by 0 bases and J by 1 base, leaving 22 bases between them. Germline V gene data show CDR1 as SGHDN and CDR2 as FVKESK. The CDR3 consists of 20 residues. The CDR3 region has the DNA TGTGCCAGCAGCCAAGATGGGCGTCGGTGGCTAGGGAATTCTGGAAACACCATATATTTT. Its translation: CASSQDGRRWLGNSGNTIYF. The complete variable domain, with remaining parts taken from reference TRBV14 and TRBJ1-3, reads EAGVTQFPSHSVIEKGQTVTLRCDPISGHDNLYWYRRVMGKEIKFLLHFVKESKQDESGMPNNRFLAERTGGTYSTLKVQPAELEDSGVYFCASSQDGRRWLGNSGNTIYFGEGSWLTVV.

In its sample, this clonotype was seen many times. The chain uses TRBV19 and TRBJ2-5; 9 nucleotides match TRBD2. The V gene end was trimmed by 1 base and the J gene end by 4 bases; junction bases not matched to a gene: 4. Germline V lookup: CDR1 LNHDA, CDR2 SQIVND (reference sequence). CDR3 length: 15 amino acids. The CDR3 nucleotides are TGTGCCAGTAGTATAGGAGGACTAGCGCGAGAGACCCAGTACTTC. Protein: CASSIGGLARETQYF.

In this sample, this clonotype turned up many times. The chain carries TRBV5-1 and TRBJ2-7, with D possibly TRBD2 on 6 matching bases. Looked up from germline, CDR1 is SGHRS and CDR2 is YFSETQ. V gave up 1 base and J gave up 5 bases, with 22 bases separating them. CDR3 size: 17 residues. CDR3: CASSLFFGGPQGNEQYF. The DNA of the CDR3 is TGCGCCAGCAGCTTGTTCTTCGGAGGGCCGCAAGGAAACGAGCAGTACTTC.

The table lists this clonotype with many counts. The rearrangement joins TRBV11-3 to TRBJ1-2; unclear D gene. Germline lookup yields CDR1 SGHNT and CDR2 YENEEA. Trimming removed 3 bases at V and 0 bases at J, with 8 bases between. CDR3 length equals 14 residues. The CDR3 loop reads CASSFRPTNYGYTF. CDR3 sequence (DNA): TGTGCCAGCAGCTTCCGACCAACTAACTATGGCTACACCTTC. Drawing the rest from reference TRBV11-3 and TRBJ1-2, the complete variable domain is EAGVVQSPRYKIIEKKQPVAFWCNPISGHNTLYWYLQNLGQGPELLIRYENEEAVDDSQLPKDRFSAERLKGVDSTLKIQPAELGDSAVYLCASSFRPTNYGYTFGSGTRLTVV.